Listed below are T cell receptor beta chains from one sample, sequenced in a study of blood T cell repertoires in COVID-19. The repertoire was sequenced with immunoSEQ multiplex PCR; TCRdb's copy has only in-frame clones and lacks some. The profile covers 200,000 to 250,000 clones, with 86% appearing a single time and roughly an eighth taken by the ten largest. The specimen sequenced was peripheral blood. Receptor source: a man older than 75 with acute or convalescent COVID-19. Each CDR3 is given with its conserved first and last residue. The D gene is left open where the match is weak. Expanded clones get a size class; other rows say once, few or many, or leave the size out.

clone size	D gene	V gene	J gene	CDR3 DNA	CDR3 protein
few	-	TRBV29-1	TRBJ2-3	TGCAGCGTTGACAGGGGCACAGATACGCAGTATTTT	CSVDRGTDTQYF
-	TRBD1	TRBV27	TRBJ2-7	TGTGCCAGCAGAGGCTCAAACAGGGGCTACGAGCAGTACTTC	CASRGSNRGYEQYF
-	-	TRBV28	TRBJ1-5	TGTGCCAGCAGTTCTCAGTCCGGGTCCCTATCGCCCCAGCATTTT	CASSSQSGSLSPQHF
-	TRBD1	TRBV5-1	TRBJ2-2	TGCGCCAGCAGCTTGGTACAGGGGGCCGGGGAGCTGTTTTTT	CASSLVQGAGELFF
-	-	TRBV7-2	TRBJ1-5	TGTGCCAGCAGCTTAGAGGGGGAACAGCCCCAGCATTTT	CASSLEGEQPQHF
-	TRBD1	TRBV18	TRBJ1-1	TGTGCCAGCTCCCCGGACAGGGCGAAAGAAGCTTTCTTT	CASSPDRAKEAFF
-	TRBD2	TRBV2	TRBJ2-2	TGTGCCAGCTCGCCGGGACTAGCTTATACCGGGGAGCTGTTTTTT	CASSPGLAYTGELFF
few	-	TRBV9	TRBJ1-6	TGTGCCAGCAGCCCCCAGGAGGGTATTTATAATTCACCCCTCCACTTT	CASSPQEGIYNSPLHF
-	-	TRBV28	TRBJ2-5	TGTGCCAGCAACCCCTCCCGGGGGGCGATTGGGGAGACCCAGTACTTC	CASNPSRGAIGETQYF
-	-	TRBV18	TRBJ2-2	TGTGCCAGCTCACCAAGAGGAGGTGGAGCCACCGGGGAGCTGTTTTTT	CASSPRGGGATGELFF
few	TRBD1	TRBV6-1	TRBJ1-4	TGTGCCAGCAGTGAACGGGACAGGCTGAACGAAAAACTGTTTTTT	CASSERDRLNEKLFF
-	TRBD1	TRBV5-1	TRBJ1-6	TGCGCCAGCAGCTTCGACAGGGGCGGGAATTCACCCCTCCACTTT	CASSFDRGGNSPLHF
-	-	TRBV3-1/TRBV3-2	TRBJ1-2	TGTGCCAGCAGCCAAGACCAAGCACGGTACTATGGCTACACCTTC	CASSQDQARYYGYTF
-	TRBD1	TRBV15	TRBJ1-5	TGTGCCACCAGCCCACGGACAGGGCAAAGAAATCAGCCCCAGCATTTT	CATSPRTGQRNQPQHF
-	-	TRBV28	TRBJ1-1	TGTGCCAGCAGGGGGGCAGGCATGAACACTGAAGCTTTCTTT	CASRGAGMNTEAFF
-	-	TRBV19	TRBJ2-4	TGTGCCAGTAGCCTAGGACAATACATTCAGTACTTC	CASSLGQYIQYF
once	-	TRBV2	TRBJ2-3	TGTGCCAGCAGGACGGGATCCACAGATACGCAGTATTTT	CASRTGSTDTQYF
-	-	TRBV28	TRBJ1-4	TGTGCCAGCAGTTCGCGGCGGGGAGATGAAAAACTGTTTTTT	CASSSRRGDEKLFF
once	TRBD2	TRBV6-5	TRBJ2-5	TGTGCCAGCGCTGAGCGGGAGTTCGGAGAGACCCAGTACTTC	CASAEREFGETQYF
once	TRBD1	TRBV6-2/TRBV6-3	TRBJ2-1	TGTGCCAGCAGTTACGTGGACAGGCTCAATGAGCAGTTCTTC	CASSYVDRLNEQFF
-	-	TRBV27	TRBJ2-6	TGTGCCAGCAGTTTAATCGGTGTTGGGGCCAACGTCCTGACTTTC	CASSLIGVGANVLTF
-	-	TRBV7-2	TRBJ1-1	TGTGCCAGTACCTGGGGGGGAGTAGGGAACACTGAAGCTTTCTTT	CASTWGGVGNTEAFF
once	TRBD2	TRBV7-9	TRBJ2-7	TGTGCCAGCCGGACTAGCGAGTACGAGCAGTACTTC	CASRTSEYEQYF
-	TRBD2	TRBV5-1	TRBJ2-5	TGCGCCAGCAGCTCGTCGCCGACTAGCGGGAGTGAGACCCAGTACTTC	CASSSSPTSGSETQYF
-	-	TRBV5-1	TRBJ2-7	TGCGCCAGCAGCTTGTGGGCAGGGTGGGCCTACGAGCAGTACTTC	CASSLWAGWAYEQYF